Sequencing of this TCR beta chain was carried out in a study of shared clonotypes between healthy human individuals. Only CD45RO-negative cells positively selected for CCR7 counted as naive CD8 cells, so terminally differentiated effector memory CD45RA+ cells were excluded. V lost 7 bases and J lost 3, with 9 bases in between. The CDR3 is 13 amino acids. The germline V gene has CDR1 SNHLY and CDR2 FYNNEI. Method: immunoSEQ multiplex PCR; TCRdb's copy keeps in-frame clones and lacks some. The sample records more than 2 million clones, just under 95% being singletons. The clonotype was recovered from a man aged 18-30 years in good health. Sequenced sample: naive CD8+ T cells sorted from blood. V gene TRBV2 combines with J gene TRBJ1-4, with D tentatively TRBD1 (5 bases). The CDR3 coding sequence is TGTGCCAGCATGGGACTTGCTAATGAAAAACTGTTTTTT. Encoded protein: CASMGLANEKLFF.